This T cell receptor beta chain was sequenced during a study of blood T cells in healthy people across ages. Regarding this clonotype: Its specificity is unknown.

Per sample, extraction of total RNA gave at least 5.5 micrograms in every case. General observations from the study: Higher diversity, along with more naive CD4+ cells, distinguished long-lived donors from aged donors. In the absence of known donor CMV status, changes in expanded clonotypes were possibly confounded.

The second PCR ran about 6 to 12 cycles with a sample-barcoded 5' primer and J-beta primers. Every sample returned 2.5 million or more CDR3-containing paired-end reads. TCRdb reanalysed the 5' RACE reads using MiXCR and keeps one entry per CDR3 protein. Of roughly 800,000 distinct CDR3 sequences in the sample, around 34% are singletons; the top ten hold 10% to 15%. CDR1 SGHTA and CDR2 FQGNSA come from the germline V gene. V shed 3 bases and J shed 0 bases, with 9 bases lying between them. CDR3 length equals 15 residues. The source material was blood. The J gene is TRBJ1-3, the V gene TRBV7-2, with unresolved D. The source of this sequence is a young man in good health. In nucleotides, the CDR3 is TGTGCCAGCAGCTTCCCCGCGGTCTCTGGAAACACCATATATTTT. It specifies CASSFPAVSGNTIYF.